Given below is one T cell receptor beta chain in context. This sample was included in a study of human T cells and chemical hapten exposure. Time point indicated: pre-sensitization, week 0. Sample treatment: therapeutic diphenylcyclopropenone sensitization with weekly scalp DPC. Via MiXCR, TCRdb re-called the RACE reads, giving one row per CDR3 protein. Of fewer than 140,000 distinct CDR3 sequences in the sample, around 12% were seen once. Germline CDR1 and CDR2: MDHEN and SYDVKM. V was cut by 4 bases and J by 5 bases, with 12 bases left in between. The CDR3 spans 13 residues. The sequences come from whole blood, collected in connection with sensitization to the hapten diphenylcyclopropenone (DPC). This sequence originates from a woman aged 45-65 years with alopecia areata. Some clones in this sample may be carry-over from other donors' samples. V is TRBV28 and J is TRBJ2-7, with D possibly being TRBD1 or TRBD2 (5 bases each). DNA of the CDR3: TGTGCCAGCAGTTCAGGGAGTTACAACGAGCAGTACTTC. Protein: CASSSGSYNEQYF.